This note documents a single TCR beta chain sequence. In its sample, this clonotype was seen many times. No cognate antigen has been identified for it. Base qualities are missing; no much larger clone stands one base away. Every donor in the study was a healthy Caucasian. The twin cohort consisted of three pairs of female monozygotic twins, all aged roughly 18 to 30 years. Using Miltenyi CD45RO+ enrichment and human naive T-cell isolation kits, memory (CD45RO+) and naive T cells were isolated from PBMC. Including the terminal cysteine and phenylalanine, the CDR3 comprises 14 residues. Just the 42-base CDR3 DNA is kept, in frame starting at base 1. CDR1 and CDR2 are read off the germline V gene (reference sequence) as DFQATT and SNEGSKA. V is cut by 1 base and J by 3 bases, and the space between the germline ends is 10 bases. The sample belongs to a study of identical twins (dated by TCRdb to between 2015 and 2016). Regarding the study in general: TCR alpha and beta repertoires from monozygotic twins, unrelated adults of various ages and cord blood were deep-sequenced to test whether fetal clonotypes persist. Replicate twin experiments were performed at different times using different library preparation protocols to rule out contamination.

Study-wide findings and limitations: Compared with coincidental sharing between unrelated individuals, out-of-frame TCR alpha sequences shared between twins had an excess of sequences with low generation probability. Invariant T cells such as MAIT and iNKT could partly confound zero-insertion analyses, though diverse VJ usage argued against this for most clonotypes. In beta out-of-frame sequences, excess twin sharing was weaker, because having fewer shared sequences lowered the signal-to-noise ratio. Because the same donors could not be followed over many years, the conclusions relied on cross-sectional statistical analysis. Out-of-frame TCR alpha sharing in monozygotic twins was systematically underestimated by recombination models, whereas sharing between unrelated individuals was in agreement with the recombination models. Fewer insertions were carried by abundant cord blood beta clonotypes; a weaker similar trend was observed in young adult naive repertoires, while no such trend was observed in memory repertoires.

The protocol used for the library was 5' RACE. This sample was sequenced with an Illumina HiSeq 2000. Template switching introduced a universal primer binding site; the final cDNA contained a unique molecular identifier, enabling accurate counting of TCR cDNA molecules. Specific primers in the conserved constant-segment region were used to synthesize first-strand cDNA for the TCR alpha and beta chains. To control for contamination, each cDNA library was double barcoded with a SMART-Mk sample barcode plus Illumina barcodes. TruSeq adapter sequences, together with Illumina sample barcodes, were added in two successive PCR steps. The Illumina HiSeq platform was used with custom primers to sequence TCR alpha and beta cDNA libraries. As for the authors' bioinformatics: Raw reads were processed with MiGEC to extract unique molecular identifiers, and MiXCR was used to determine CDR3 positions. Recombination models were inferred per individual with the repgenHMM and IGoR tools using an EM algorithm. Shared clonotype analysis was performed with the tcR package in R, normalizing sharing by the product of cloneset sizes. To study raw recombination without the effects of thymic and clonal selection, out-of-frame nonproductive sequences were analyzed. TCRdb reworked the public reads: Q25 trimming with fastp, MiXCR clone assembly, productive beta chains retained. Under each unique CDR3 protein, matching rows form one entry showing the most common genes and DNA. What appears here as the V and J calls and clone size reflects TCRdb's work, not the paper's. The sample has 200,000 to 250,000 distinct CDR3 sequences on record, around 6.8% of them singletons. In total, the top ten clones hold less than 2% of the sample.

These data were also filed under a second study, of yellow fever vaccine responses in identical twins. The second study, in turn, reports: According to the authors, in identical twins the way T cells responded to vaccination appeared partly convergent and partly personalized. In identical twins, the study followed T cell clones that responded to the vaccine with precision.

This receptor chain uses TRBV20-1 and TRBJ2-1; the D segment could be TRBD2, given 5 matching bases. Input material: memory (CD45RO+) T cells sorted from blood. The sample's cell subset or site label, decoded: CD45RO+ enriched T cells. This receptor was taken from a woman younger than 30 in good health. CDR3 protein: CSARASLFYNEQFF. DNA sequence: TGCAGTGCTAGAGCTAGCCTGTTCTACAATGAGCAGTTCTTC.